These 31 T cell receptor beta chains share one sample of origin, sequenced in a study of T cells in Graves' hyperthyroidism and ophthalmopathy. The source material, RNA transcripts, was used to amplify TCR beta CDR3 regions. Initially, a first-round RT-PCR of the TCR CDR3 employed the HTBI primer set. Using its own MiXCR run on the multiplex PCR reads, TCRdb lists one record per CDR3 protein. The data contain fewer than 250,000 distinct CDR3 sequences, over 15% of them singletons. What was sequenced was blood. The receptor set was obtained from a man in his fifties with Graves' hyperthyroidism.

This clonotype was seen many times. The chain links TRBV20-1 to TRBJ2-7; D not resolved. The CDR3 runs 11 residues. V was shortened by 3 bases and J by 3 bases, with 6 bases between the two germline ends. CDR1 and CDR2 (germline): DFQATT, SNEGSKA (reference sequence). DNA for the CDR3: TGCAGTGCTAGGGATAACTACGAGCAGTACTTC. This gives the protein CSARDNYEQYF.

V and J are TRBV29-1 and TRBJ2-2; D gene ambiguous. The CDR3 has 14 amino acids. Looked up from germline, CDR1 is SQVTM and CDR2 is ANQGSEA. With 3 bases removed from V and 2 bases from J, the gap between germline ends came to 10 bases. This chain's CDR3 is CSVDGMENTGELFF. CDR3 bases: TGCAGCGTTGACGGTATGGAAAACACCGGGGAGCTGTTTTTT.

The J gene is TRBJ2-3, the V gene TRBV6-1; D remains ambiguous. CDR1 is MNHNS and CDR2 is SASEGT in the germline V gene. CDR3 length: 16 amino acids. Trimming cost V 1 base and J 0 bases, with 11 bases left between them. CDR3 in amino acids: CASSEVPNYSTDTQYF. In DNA, the CDR3 is TGTGCCAGCAGTGAAGTGCCCAATTATAGCACAGATACGCAGTATTTT.

This clonotype was picked up many times. This chain uses TRBV6-2 or TRBV6-3 with TRBJ2-2; D not resolved. Trimming cost V 2 bases and J 1 base, with 8 bases left between them. CDR1 is MNHEY and CDR2 is SVGEGT in the germline V gene. CDR3 length equals 15 residues. As DNA, the CDR3 is TGTGCCAGCAGTTACGATGGGGAGAACACCGGGGAGCTGTTTTTT. Protein: CASSYDGENTGELFF.

This clonotype has a count of ten or more. The rearrangement links TRBV28 to TRBJ1-5; TRBD1 agrees at 8 bases. This CDR3 is 14 amino acids long. With 7 bases clipped from V and 6 bases from J, the junction kept 8 bases outside the gene matches. Germline V gene data show CDR1 as MDHEN and CDR2 as SYDVKM. CDR3 loop: CASNRQGTAQPQHF. The CDR3 bases are TGTGCCAGCAACCGACAGGGGACCGCTCAGCCCCAGCATTTT.

This clonotype came up many times. The chain recombines TRBV20-1 with TRBJ2-1, with 9 nucleotides matching TRBD2. V was clipped by 3 bases and J by 2 bases; unmatched bases: 5. In germline, CDR1 is DFQATT, CDR2 SNEGSKA (reference sequence). This CDR3 region has 15 residues. The CDR3 spells CSASVPSGAYNEQFF. CDR3 bases: TGCAGTGCTAGCGTCCCTAGCGGGGCCTACAATGAGCAGTTCTTC.

The sample holds many counts of this clonotype. The V gene is TRBV20-1, the J gene TRBJ1-5; D ambiguous. Trimming removed 4 bases from V and 1 base from J, with 11 bases in between. Germline V lookup: CDR1 DFQATT, CDR2 SNEGSKA (reference sequence). There are 14 residues in the CDR3. The DNA of the CDR3 is TGCAGTGCTACTGAAAGGGTGAGCAATCAGCCCCAGCATTTT. This translates into CSATERVSNQPQHF.

A note on this clonotype: A much larger clonotype is one base distant, so this may be a read error. The genes are TRBV25-1 and TRBJ2-3; TRBD1 might be the D (6 bases). The J call may be incorrect, as the DNA end agrees better with TRBJ1-5. Germline CDR1 reads MGHDK; CDR2 reads SYGVNS. The CDR3 length is 16 residues. The CDR3 here is CASSGVGHPSTDTQHF. CDR3 DNA sequence: TGTGCCAGCAGTGGAGTGGGACATCCTAGCACAGATACGCAGCATTTT.

At least ten counts were recorded for this clonotype. The J gene is TRBJ2-7, the V gene TRBV19; a weak D match, TRBD2 (6 bases). The germline CDR1 and CDR2 sequences are LNHDA and SQIVND (reference sequence). V was trimmed by 5 bases and J by 5 bases, leaving 10 bases between them. The CDR3 is 12 residues long. Here the CDR3 reads CASSPSSDEQYF. CDR3 in DNA: TGTGCCAGTAGTCCCTCTAGCGACGAGCAGTACTTC.

This clonotype was recorded at least ten times. The chain has TRBV20-1 and TRBJ2-5, with 9 nucleotides matching TRBD2. The trim removed 5 bases at V and 5 bases at J, leaving 6 bases unmatched. The CDR3 runs to 13 residues. Germline values: CDR1 DFQATT, CDR2 SNEGSKA (reference sequence). The CDR3 DNA is TGCAGTGCTCGGCGGGAGGGAATGGAGACCCAGTACTTC. Amino acids: CSARREGMETQYF.

This clonotype was counted at least ten times. This rearrangement joins TRBV12-3 or TRBV12-4 to TRBJ1-5; 8 bases map to TRBD1. The CDR3 totals 16 residues. The V and J ends lost 4 bases and 0 bases, in that order; junction bases with no gene match: 5. The CDR3 is CASSSRQGNSNQPQHF. Here the CDR3 DNA reads TGTGCCAGCAGTTCTCGACAGGGGAATAGCAATCAGCCCCAGCATTTT.

By its share, this clonotype is medium-sized (0.01 to 0.1%). The chain employs TRBV11-1 and TRBJ1-1, with 9 bases aligning to TRBD1. Germline lookup yields CDR1 SGHAT and CDR2 FQDESV (reference sequence). V lost 3 bases to trimming and J lost 10 bases; unmatched junction nucleotides: 6. The CDR3 is 13 residues long. The CDR3 protein is CASSFTGGAGAFF. In DNA form, the CDR3 reads TGTGCCAGCAGCTTTACAGGGGGCGCCGGAGCTTTCTTT.

The table lists this clonotype with many counts. The chain combines TRBV6-1 with TRBJ2-3; TRBD2 matches 13 bases. Trimming removed 4 bases from V and 5 bases from J; junction bases left unmatched: 6. The germline V gene has CDR1 MNHNS and CDR2 SASEGT. There are 16 residues in the CDR3. The CDR3 reads CASSGGLAGRGDTQYF. The DNA for the CDR3 is TGTGCCAGCAGTGGGGGACTAGCGGGAAGGGGAGATACGCAGTATTTT.

This clonotype has more than one count but fewer than ten. The rearrangement joins TRBV24-1 to TRBJ2-6; D uncertain. Per the germline V gene, CDR1 is KGHDR and CDR2 is SFDVKD. The CDR3 extends over 16 amino acids. V lost 3 bases, J lost 1 base, and 9 bases lay in between. CDR3 protein: CATSDPGSSGANVLTF. The CDR3 bases are TGTGCCACCAGTGATCCCGGGTCGTCTGGGGCCAACGTCCTGACTTTC.

The chain uses TRBV20-1 and TRBJ2-5; tentatively, D is TRBD2 (5 bases). The germline gives CDR1 DFQATT, CDR2 SNEGSKA (reference sequence). CDR3 size: 15 residues. V was shortened by 2 bases and J by 7 bases, with 20 bases between the two germline ends. The CDR3 loop is CSARTPQRYAGTQYF. The CDR3 DNA follows: TGCAGTGCTAGAACCCCTCAGCGATATGCGGGGACCCAGTACTTC.

At least ten counts were recorded for this clonotype. J is TRBJ2-1 and V is TRBV7-3, with 9 bases that match TRBD1. V shed 5 bases and J 3 bases; nucleotides not matched to a gene: 8. CDR3 length: 16 amino acids. The germline CDR1 and CDR2 sequences are SGHTA and FQGTGA. DNA of the CDR3: TGTGCCAGCAGCGCCACCGGGACAGGGAACTACAATGAGCAGTTCTTC. It yields the protein CASSATGTGNYNEQFF.

This clonotype was picked up a small number of times. The chain has TRBV5-1 and TRBJ2-7; 7 bases map to TRBD2. J lost 1 base, V lost 0 bases, and 7 bases had no gene match. CDR1 and CDR2 (germline): SGHRS, YFSETQ. The CDR3 is 16 residues long. The CDR3 DNA is TGCGCCAGCAGCTTGGGGCCCGCGGGAGCTTCCTACGAGCAGTACTTC. It translates to CASSLGPAGASYEQYF. Complete variable domain (other parts from reference TRBV5-1 and TRBJ2-7): KAGVTQTPRYLIKTRGQQVTLSCSPISGHRSVSWYQQTPGQGLQFLFEYFSETQRNKGNFPGRFSGRQFSNSRSEMNVSTLELGDSALYLCASSLGPAGASYEQYFGPGTRLTVT.

This clonotype was counted at least ten times. This sequence joins TRBV7-9 and TRBJ2-7; 7 bases match TRBD1. V shed 4 bases, J shed 0 bases, and the junction held 9 bases outside the gene matches. Germline V gene data show CDR1 as SEHNR and CDR2 as FQNEAQ (reference sequence). The CDR3 extends over 16 amino acids. CDR3 residues: CASSSYWTGSSYEQYF. In DNA form, the CDR3 reads TGTGCCAGCAGCTCCTACTGGACAGGAAGCTCCTACGAGCAGTACTTC.

In its sample, this clonotype was seen many times. J is TRBJ2-7 and V is TRBV9; 7 bases are shared with TRBD2. Germline V gene sequence: CDR1 SGDLS, CDR2 YYNGEE. After removal of 3 bases from V and 5 bases from J, the junction contained 8 bases not matched to a gene. CDR3 size: 14 residues. CDR3 in DNA: TGTGCCAGCAGCGCCTCCGGACTAGTCGACGAGCAGTACTTC. As protein: CASSASGLVDEQYF.

This clonotype occurred many times. The chain recombines TRBV2 with TRBJ2-5; 9 bases are shared with TRBD2. Germline V gene data show CDR1 as SNHLY and CDR2 as FYNNEI. The V segment lost 4 bases and the J segment 2 bases; nucleotides outside the gene matches: 11. The CDR3 runs 17 residues. The CDR3 reads CASSAGLALLSQETQYF. In DNA form, the CDR3 reads TGTGCCAGCAGTGCCGGACTAGCGCTCCTGAGTCAAGAGACCCAGTACTTC.

The chain links TRBV28 to TRBJ2-7, with D tentatively TRBD2 (5 bases). Trimming left V 7 bases short and J 2 bases short, with 21 bases between. Germline V lookup: CDR1 MDHEN, CDR2 SYDVKM. This CDR3 has 16 amino acids. The DNA for the CDR3 is TGTGCCAGCATTTTCGCTAGCTACGGCAAACCCTACGAGCAGTACTTC. Translation: CASIFASYGKPYEQYF.

V usage is TRBV7-3 and J usage is TRBJ1-1; D unclear. The V gene's germline CDR1 is SGHTA and CDR2 FQGTGA. Trimming pared 1 base from V and 0 bases from J, leaving 9 bases between. The CDR3 has 15 amino acids. DNA of the CDR3: TGTGCCAGCAGCTTAAGGAGAGCAGTGAACACTGAAGCTTTCTTT. Its translation: CASSLRRAVNTEAFF.

This clonotype has ten or more counts. The DNA of the CDR3 is TGTGCCAGCAGCCCCTTAGCGGGAGGGCGAGACGGGGAGCTGTTTTTT. Translation: CASSPLAGGRDGELFF. The chain recombines TRBV12-3 or TRBV12-4 with TRBJ2-2, with 11 bases lining up with TRBD2. The CDR3 covers 16 residues. With 6 bases clipped from V and 7 bases from J, the junction kept 10 bases outside the gene matches.

This clonotype was counted at least ten times. J is TRBJ2-7 and V is TRBV13; D call uncertain. The V gene lost 5 bases and the J gene lost 0 bases, with 11 bases spanning the gap. The CDR3 loop spans 14 amino acids. Germline-derived CDR1 and CDR2 are PRHDT and FYEKMQ (reference sequence). The CDR3 here is CASSPRTVSYEQYF. CDR3 in DNA: TGTGCCAGCAGCCCAAGGACGGTCTCCTACGAGCAGTACTTC.

The chain employs TRBV19 and TRBJ1-5, with 7 bases identical to TRBD1. The germline CDR1 and CDR2 sequences are LNHDA and SQIVND (reference sequence). The CDR3 runs to 15 residues. Losses at the gene ends were 5 bases for V and 5 bases for J; bases not matched to a gene: 9. CDR3: CASSEPGQSDQPQHF. CDR3 DNA sequence: TGTGCCAGTAGTGAACCGGGACAGTCTGATCAGCCCCAGCATTTT.

This clonotype was seen at least ten times. The chain has TRBV30 and TRBJ1-2; a weak D match, TRBD1 (5 bases). Germline CDR1 reads GTSNPN; CDR2 reads SVGIG (reference sequence). The CDR3 contains 14 residues. Trimming cost V 2 bases and J 8 bases, with 18 bases left between them. CDR3 sequence: CAWSLGGNWRGYTF. The CDR3 region has the DNA TGTGCCTGGAGTCTGGGGGGGAATTGGCGCGGCTACACCTTC.

Of note for this clonotype: An end of the junction differs from the germline gene, which may be a read error. The J gene is TRBJ1-2, the V gene TRBV12-3 or TRBV12-4; TRBD1 agrees at 7 bases. This CDR3 is 15 amino acids long. CDR3 DNA: TGTGCCGGCAGTTTAGAGGTGGGGCAGGGGGATGGCTACACCTTC. Translation: CAGSLEVGQGDGYTF.

This clonotype has at least ten counts. This chain links TRBV30 with TRBJ1-1, with no clear D. The CDR3 contains 11 residues. Trimming shortened V by 0 bases and J by 6 bases, and 5 bases separated the two germline ends. Germline V gives CDR1 GTSNPN, CDR2 SVGIG (reference sequence). For the CDR3, the DNA is TGTGCCTGGAGTGTAAGTCCTGAAGCTTTCTTT. It translates to CAWSVSPEAFF.

This clonotype was seen many times. J is TRBJ2-3 and V is TRBV6-1; a possible D gene is TRBD2 (6 bases). V lost 6 bases and J lost 11, with 12 bases in between. Germline loops: CDR1 MNHNS, CDR2 SASEGT. The CDR3 is 11 residues long. The CDR3 here is CASREGYLQYF. The CDR3 nucleotides are TGTGCCAGCAGGGAGGGCTATTTGCAGTATTTT.

This clonotype was detected only a few times. V is TRBV20-1 and J is TRBJ1-2; possible D gene TRBD1, 5 bases. Trimming stripped 0 bases from V and 0 bases from J, with 8 bases between. The CDR3 has 14 amino acids. Germline values: CDR1 DFQATT, CDR2 SNEGSKA (reference sequence). The CDR3 protein is CSAREPRANYGYTF. DNA of the CDR3: TGCAGTGCTAGAGAACCCAGGGCTAACTATGGCTACACCTTC.

This clonotype turned up a few times. The rearrangement joins TRBV7-2 to TRBJ2-5, with no clear D. The CDR3 loop spans 14 amino acids. Trimming cost V 5 bases and J 1 base, with 11 bases left between them. Germline assignment: CDR1 SGHTA and CDR2 FQGNSA. CDR3 protein: CASSRMKTQETQYF. CDR3 nucleotide sequence: TGTGCCAGCAGCCGGATGAAGACCCAAGAGACCCAGTACTTC.